A single sample is the source of the 15 T cell receptor beta chains below, sequenced in a study of blood T cell repertoires in COVID-19. The assay was immunoSEQ multiplex PCR, and TCRdb's table has in-frame clones only and misses some. This repertoire shows approximately 230,000 clones, about four fifths found once; its top ten account for approximately 9.1%. The sample taken for sequencing was peripheral blood. Receptor source: a man older than 75 with acute or convalescent COVID-19.

V gene TRBV30 combines with J gene TRBJ2-7; 8 bases are shared with TRBD2. After removal of 0 bases from V and 1 base from J, the junction contained 5 bases not matched to a gene. The CDR3 spans 15 residues. The germline CDR1 and CDR2 sequences are GTSNPN and SVGIG (reference sequence). The CDR3 sequence is CAWSVRTSGSYEQYF. The CDR3 bases are TGTGCCTGGAGTGTACGTACTAGCGGATCCTACGAGCAGTACTTC.

V gene TRBV6-5 combines with J gene TRBJ2-7; 14 nucleotides match TRBD2. This CDR3 contains 16 residues. Germline values: CDR1 MNHEY, CDR2 SVGAGI. The V segment lost 2 bases and the J segment 4 bases; nucleotides outside the gene matches: 4. CDR3 DNA sequence: TGTGCCAGCAGTTACCCGAGGACTAGCGGGGGGTACGAGCAGTACTTC. It codes for CASSYPRTSGGYEQYF.

This rearrangement joins TRBV7-9 to TRBJ1-5, with a weak D call TRBD1 (6 bases). The ends were cut back, 5 bases at V and 7 bases at J, with 15 bases in the middle. The CDR3 has 14 residues. CDR1 is SEHNR and CDR2 is FQNEAQ in the germline V gene (reference sequence). The CDR3: CASSPQGVGQPQHF. The CDR3 DNA is TGTGCCAGCAGCCCACAGGGAGTGGGGCAGCCCCAGCATTTT.

This sequence joins TRBV15 and TRBJ1-6; 7 nucleotides align to TRBD1. CDR3 length: 19 amino acids. Trimming removed 0 bases from V and 0 bases from J; junction bases left unmatched: 8. Germline CDR1 is LNHNV and CDR2 is YYDKDF (reference sequence). CDR3 sequence: CATSRDPRDRYSYNSPLHF. The DNA for the CDR3 is TGTGCCACCAGCAGAGATCCCCGGGACAGATACTCCTATAATTCACCCCTCCACTTT.

The V and J genes are TRBV15 and TRBJ2-3; the D gene is possibly TRBD1 (5 bases). Deletions cut 5 bases from V and 8 bases from J, with 11 bases between. The CDR3 covers 12 residues. CDR1 LNHNV and CDR2 YYDKDF come from the germline V gene (reference sequence). DNA of the CDR3: TGTGCCACCAGCGCTAGTCAGGGTACGCAGTATTTT. Its translation is CATSASQGTQYF. The full variable domain, in which reference TRBV15 and TRBJ2-3 provide the parts outside the CDR3, is DAMVIQNPRYQVTQFGKPVTLSCSQTLNHNVMYWYQQKSSQAPKLLFHYYDKDFNNEADTPDNFQSRRPNTSFCFLDIRSPGLGDTAMYLCATSASQGTQYFGPGTRLTVL.

The rearrangement links TRBV19 to TRBJ2-1; 12 bases are shared with TRBD2. There are 16 residues in the CDR3. Trimming cost V 3 bases and J 3 bases; bases outside gene matches: 3. CDR1 and CDR2 from the germline V gene are LNHDA and SQIVND (reference sequence). This CDR3 is CASSIGLAGLYNEQFF. The CDR3 DNA sequence: TGTGCCAGTAGTATCGGACTAGCGGGGCTCTACAATGAGCAGTTCTTC.

This clone appeared a few times. The rearrangement uses TRBV7-8 and TRBJ2-7; 11 bases agree with TRBD2. This CDR3 contains 14 residues. Germline assignment: CDR1 SGHVS and CDR2 FQNEAQ. The V segment lost 6 bases and the J segment 3 bases; nucleotides outside the gene matches: 4. The DNA for the CDR3 is TGTGCCAGCAGTATAGCGGGAGGGATCTACGAGCAGTACTTC. It encodes CASSIAGGIYEQYF.

The V call is TRBV2, the J call TRBJ1-6, with 8 bases identical to TRBD1. Germline CDR1 reads SNHLY; CDR2 reads FYNNEI. After removal of 2 bases from V and 10 bases from J, the junction contained 4 bases not matched to a gene. The CDR3 spans 14 residues. The CDR3 sequence: CASSETGQGSPLHF. The DNA for the CDR3 is TGTGCCAGCAGTGAAACCGGACAGGGATCACCCCTCCACTTT.

The V call is TRBV24-1, the J call TRBJ2-7, with D hard to call. CDR1 KGHDR and CDR2 SFDVKD come from the germline V gene. V was trimmed by 1 base and J by 3 bases, leaving 15 bases between them. The CDR3 extends over 16 amino acids. DNA of the CDR3: TGTGCCACCAGTGATTTACCGCAGTCTCTTTTCTACGAGCAGTACTTC. Translation gives CATSDLPQSLFYEQYF.

The chain recombines TRBV2 with TRBJ1-2; tentative D call: TRBD1 (6 bases). V was cut by 7 bases and J by 6 bases, with 15 bases left in between. This CDR3 comprises 13 residues. Germline CDR1 is SNHLY and CDR2 is FYNNEI. CDR3 amino acids: CASTAVRGHGYTF. The CDR3 DNA reads TGTGCCAGCACCGCCGTCAGGGGCCATGGCTACACCTTC.

The rearrangement links TRBV9 to TRBJ2-1, with 9 bases aligning to TRBD1. This CDR3 contains 15 residues. With 3 bases clipped from V and 5 bases from J, the junction kept 6 bases outside the gene matches. Germline lookup yields CDR1 SGDLS and CDR2 YYNGEE. The CDR3: CASSARDREDNEQFF. Here the CDR3 DNA reads TGTGCCAGCAGCGCCCGGGACAGGGAAGACAATGAGCAGTTCTTC.

The V gene is TRBV28, the J gene TRBJ1-5; TRBD1 matches at 8 bases. The CDR3 is made up of 16 amino acids. Germline V CDR1 and CDR2: MDHEN, SYDVKM. V dropped 4 bases and J dropped 4; count of bases not matched to a gene: 9. The CDR3 nucleotides read TGTGCCAGCAGTTCCTGGGGACAGGACCAAAATCAGCCCCAGCATTTT. As protein: CASSSWGQDQNQPQHF.

With regard to this clone: This specimen includes other DNA sequences encoding the same CDR3. The chain carries TRBV18 and TRBJ1-1; D unresolved. CDR1 is KGHSH, CDR2 LQKENI, per germline. Trimming removed 3 bases at V and 8 bases at J, with 10 bases between. CDR3 length equals 12 residues. The CDR3 DNA is TGTGCCAGCTCACCCTCCCGGGAAGAAGCTTTCTTT. Amino acid sequence: CASSPSREEAFF.

The chain combines TRBV15 with TRBJ1-2; TRBD1 aligns across 10 bases. This CDR3 has 13 residues. Germline V gives CDR1 LNHNV, CDR2 YYDKDF (reference sequence). The V segment lost 5 bases and the J segment 4 bases; nucleotides outside the gene matches: 1. The CDR3 nucleotides read TGTGCCACCAGCCGGGACAGGGGCTATGGCTACACCTTC. This translates into CATSRDRGYGYTF. The full variable domain, with the rest looked up from reference TRBV15 and TRBJ1-2, is DAMVIQNPRYQVTQFGKPVTLSCSQTLNHNVMYWYQQKSSQAPKLLFHYYDKDFNNEADTPDNFQSRRPNTSFCFLDIRSPGLGDTAMYLCATSRDRGYGYTFGSGTRLTVV.

The chain carries TRBV24-1 and TRBJ2-7; 7 bases are a match to TRBD1. Per germline, CDR1 KGHDR and CDR2 SFDVKD. CDR3 length equals 15 residues. V lost 8 bases, J lost 3 bases, and 12 bases stayed unmatched. CDR3 region: CATIESLDRVYEQYF. For the CDR3, the DNA is TGTGCCACCATTGAATCCCTTGACAGGGTCTACGAGCAGTACTTC.